This T cell receptor beta chain was identified during a study of CD8+CD57+ T cells in acquired aplastic anemia. Study background: Each DNA sample taken from sorted CD4+ and CD8+ cells came to 3 to 4 ug on average.

The CDR3 sequence is 15 residues long. V lost 7 bases and J lost 3; bases outside the gene matches: 7. Germline V gene data show CDR1 as SGHRS and CDR2 as YFSETQ. TCR beta VDJ and CDR3 profiling used genomic DNA as template. TCRdb used MiXCR to reprocess the reads, holding one entry per CDR3 protein. The sample contains about 40,000 distinct CDR3 sequences, roughly 63% of which appear only once. Findings and limits, study-wide: With respect to CD8+ Simpson's diversity, patients and controls did not differ significantly. The same twenty-nine CD8+ CDR3 sequences occurred in patients and in controls.

Those patients picked for sequencing had displayed CD8+CD57+ cell expansion on flow cytometry. Patients had undergone no therapy by the time their blood was sampled. Remarks on this clonotype: Antigen specificity is unknown.

The TCR comes from a human donor with aplastic anemia. Sequenced material: sorted CD4+, CD8+, or CD8+CD57+ T cells (not recorded which) from PBMCs. The V and J genes are TRBV5-1 and TRBJ2-7, with 13 bases lining up with TRBD2. CDR3 protein: CASGGTSGAGYEQYF. CDR3 nucleotide sequence: TGCGCCAGCGGAGGGACTAGCGGGGCTGGCTACGAGCAGTACTTC.